A single sample gave rise to the 19 T cell receptor beta chains below, sequenced in a study of cytomegalovirus exposure and HLA in healthy donors. It was with 60 Vbeta and 13 Jbeta primers that the PCR ran. Clones were read by immunoSEQ multiplex PCR, and TCRdb kept only the in-frame ones, dropping some. The sample has 85,000 to 95,000 clones; approximately 63% are singletons. The sample taken for sequencing was PBMCs. The receptors shown here come from a woman aged 25 to 39 in good health and CMV-seronegative.

The chain joins TRBV5-1 to TRBJ1-6, with 7 positions matching TRBD1. In germline, CDR1 is SGHRS, CDR2 YFSETQ. The CDR3 loop spans 15 amino acids. V lost 0 bases to trimming and J lost 9 bases; unmatched junction nucleotides: 6. CDR3 sequence (DNA): TGCGCCAGCAGCTTGGAAGGGGGCGTCCCTTCACCCCTCCACTTT. Translation: CASSLEGGVPSPLHF.

The chain joins TRBV4-2 to TRBJ2-7; 8 bases are shared with TRBD2. V was pared by 1 base and J by 1 base, with 3 bases of the junction left unmatched. The germline V gene encodes CDR1 LGHNA and CDR2 YNFKEQ. The CDR3 sequence is 15 residues long. CDR3: CASSQAGGVSYEQYF. The CDR3 nucleotides are TGTGCCAGCAGCCAAGCGGGGGGGGTATCCTACGAGCAGTACTTC.

This chain links TRBV7-6 with TRBJ2-2, with D possibly being TRBD2 (6 bases). V lost 3 bases to trimming and J lost 1 base, with 12 bases between them. CDR1 and CDR2 (germline): SGHVS, FNYEAQ. The CDR3 is made up of 16 amino acids. CDR3 region: CASSFGSGRNTGELFF. CDR3 bases: TGTGCCAGCAGCTTCGGGAGCGGGCGGAACACCGGGGAGCTGTTTTTT. Full variable domain (missing parts from reference TRBV7-6 and TRBJ2-2): GAGVSQSPRYKVTKRGQDVALRCDPISGHVSLYWYRQALGQGPEFLTYFNYEAQQDKSGLPNDRFSAERPEGSISTLTIQRTEQRDSAMYRCASSFGSGRNTGELFFGEGSRLTVL.

The chain has TRBV19 and TRBJ1-5; TRBD1 matches at 7 bases. The CDR3 totals 18 residues. Losses at the gene ends were 4 bases for V and 2 bases for J; bases not matched to a gene: 14. Germline V gene sequence: CDR1 LNHDA, CDR2 SQIVND (reference sequence). In DNA form, the CDR3 reads TGTGCCAGTAGTAGTTCCATTTCGGGAGGGACAGGCAATCAGCCCCAGCATTTT. The encoded protein is CASSSSISGGTGNQPQHF.

This clone was seen a handful of times. The J gene is TRBJ1-2, the V gene TRBV28, with 7 bases aligning to TRBD1. After removal of 6 bases from V and 7 bases from J, the junction contained 8 bases not matched to a gene. This CDR3 is 13 amino acids long. From germline, CDR1 is MDHEN and CDR2 SYDVKM. The CDR3 coding sequence is TGTGCCAGCAGCTTAAGGACAGGCGGTGGCTACACCTTC. It yields the protein CASSLRTGGGYTF.

This clone was observed a handful of times. The chain carries TRBV30 and TRBJ2-7; TRBD2 agrees at 8 bases. The CDR3 spans 13 residues. V lost 2 bases to trimming and J lost 7 bases; unmatched junction nucleotides: 7. Germline CDR1 GTSNPN, CDR2 SVGIG (reference sequence). The DNA for the CDR3 is TGTGCCTGGAGTATAAGCGGGAGTGGGGAGCAGTACTTC. Protein: CAWSISGSGEQYF.

A few counts support this clone. The J gene is TRBJ2-7, the V gene TRBV5-6; 8 bases are shared with TRBD1. Per the germline V gene, CDR1 is SGHDT and CDR2 is YYEEEE. V lost 6 bases and J lost 2; bases outside the gene matches: 7. The length of the CDR3 is 14 residues. CDR3 nucleotide sequence: TGTGCCAGCATCCGACAGGGGTCACCCTACGAGCAGTACTTC. Protein product: CASIRQGSPYEQYF. The full variable domain, in which reference TRBV5-6 and TRBJ2-7 provide the parts outside the CDR3, is DAGVTQSPTHLIKTRGQQVTLRCSPKSGHDTVSWYQQALGQGPQFIFQYYEEEERQRGNFPDRFSGHQFPNYSSELNVNALLLGDSALYLCASIRQGSPYEQYFGPGTRLTVT.

Concerning this clone: Other DNA sequences in this sample translate to the same CDR3. This chain uses TRBV5-1 with TRBJ1-4, with 8 nucleotides matching TRBD1. The V gene end was trimmed by 0 bases and the J gene end by 7 bases; junction bases not matched to a gene: 2. Germline V gene sequence: CDR1 SGHRS, CDR2 YFSETQ. The CDR3 contains 14 residues. CDR3 amino acids: CASSLGTGSEKLFF. In nucleotides, the CDR3 is TGCGCCAGCAGCTTGGGGACAGGGTCTGAAAAACTGTTTTTT. Together with reference TRBV5-1 and TRBJ1-4, the CDR3 gives the full variable domain: KAGVTQTPRYLIKTRGQQVTLSCSPISGHRSVSWYQQTPGQGLQFLFEYFSETQRNKGNFPGRFSGRQFSNSRSEMNVSTLELGDSALYLCASSLGTGSEKLFFGSGTQLSVL.

The V and J genes are TRBV9 and TRBJ1-1, with a tentative D call TRBD1 (6 bases). Germline CDR1 reads SGDLS; CDR2 reads YYNGEE. This CDR3 has 12 residues. Deletions cut 4 bases from V and 4 bases from J, with 8 bases between. The CDR3 nucleotides read TGTGCCAGCAGCCGAGGGGGCACTGAAGCTTTCTTT. Amino acid sequence: CASSRGGTEAFF.

There are a few counts of this clone. The V call is TRBV29-1, the J call TRBJ1-2; tentatively, D is TRBD1 (6 bases). With 4 bases removed from V and 4 bases from J, the gap between germline ends came to 10 bases. Germline CDR1 SQVTM, CDR2 ANQGSEA. This CDR3 is 12 amino acids long. The DNA for the CDR3 is TGCAGCGTTGCGGGCAGGGGCTATGGCTACACCTTC. This translates into CSVAGRGYGYTF.

The table lists this clone with a count of one. The chain recombines TRBV19 with TRBJ2-2; D gene unclear. V was cut by 2 bases and J by 8 bases, with 6 bases left in between. The CDR3 loop spans 12 amino acids. The germline CDR1 and CDR2 sequences are LNHDA and SQIVND (reference sequence). CDR3 in amino acids: CASSIPPGELFF. The CDR3 nucleotides read TGTGCCAGTAGTATACCCCCGGGGGAGCTGTTTTTT.

This chain joins TRBV5-4 and TRBJ2-5, with TRBD1 identical over 7 bases. This CDR3 has 14 amino acids. V shed 1 base and J 5 bases; nucleotides not matched to a gene: 5. CDR1 and CDR2 (germline): SGHNT, YYREEE (reference sequence). CDR3 in DNA: TGTGCCAGCAGCTTGCCAGGGGGTCTGGAGACCCAGTACTTC. The encoded protein is CASSLPGGLETQYF.

The chain combines TRBV13 with TRBJ2-7; 9 nucleotides line up with TRBD1. J lost 2 bases, V lost 5 bases, and 13 bases had no gene match. Germline V CDR1 and CDR2: PRHDT, FYEKMQ (reference sequence). The CDR3 is 17 amino acids. The CDR3 DNA sequence: TGTGCCAGCAGCCCCGTTGGGACAGGGATCGGGACCTACGAGCAGTACTTC. Its translation: CASSPVGTGIGTYEQYF.

J is TRBJ2-5 and V is TRBV5-1; possibly TRBD1 for D (6 bases). CDR1 and CDR2 from the germline V gene are SGHRS and YFSETQ. V lost 4 bases to trimming and J lost 1 base, with 11 bases between them. The CDR3 has 14 amino acids. The CDR3 DNA sequence: TGCGCCAGCAGCCCAGGGGCGGTCCAAGAGACCCAGTACTTC. Translation gives CASSPGAVQETQYF. Combining the CDR3 with reference TRBV5-1 and TRBJ2-5 gives the whole variable domain KAGVTQTPRYLIKTRGQQVTLSCSPISGHRSVSWYQQTPGQGLQFLFEYFSETQRNKGNFPGRFSGRQFSNSRSEMNVSTLELGDSALYLCASSPGAVQETQYFGPGTRLLVL.

V gene TRBV10-3 combines with J gene TRBJ1-1; TRBD1 agrees at 9 bases. CDR1 ENHRY and CDR2 SYGVKD come from the germline V gene. The CDR3 length is 16 residues. Losses at the gene ends were 4 bases for V and 4 bases for J; bases not matched to a gene: 10. CDR3: CAISVQTDRGVTEAFF. In DNA, the CDR3 is TGTGCCATCAGTGTTCAGACCGACAGGGGGGTCACTGAAGCTTTCTTT.

This clone was seen a single time. CDR3: CAWTRGITDTQYF. The CDR3 DNA reads as TGTGCCTGGACGAGGGGGATCACAGATACGCAGTATTTT. The gene calls are TRBV30 and TRBJ2-3; possibly TRBD1 for D (6 bases). The germline V gene encodes CDR1 GTSNPN and CDR2 SVGIG (reference sequence). The V end was cut by 4 bases, the J end by 2 bases, with 10 bases between. The CDR3 is 13 amino acids.

A few counts support this clone. The chain couples TRBV4-3 to TRBJ2-7; D unclear. CDR1 and CDR2 from the germline V gene are LGHNA and YSLEER. This CDR3 has 13 amino acids. V was pared by 4 bases and J by 5 bases, with 12 bases between. The CDR3 DNA reads TGCGCCAGCAGCCTAGACCCCGAGGACGAGCAGTACTTC. Residues: CASSLDPEDEQYF.

V is TRBV5-5 and J is TRBJ1-5; D gene unclear. The CDR3 extends over 16 amino acids. V was cut by 4 bases and J by 4 bases, with 18 bases left in between. CDR1 is SGHKS and CDR2 is YYEKEE in the germline V gene (reference sequence). The CDR3 DNA follows: TGTGCCAGCAGCCCCCACTCCAATCCTACTAATCAGCCCCAGCATTTT. The encoded protein is CASSPHSNPTNQPQHF.

This clone was found once. The rearrangement joins TRBV5-1 to TRBJ2-5, with D perhaps TRBD1 (6 bases). Trimming shortened V by 4 bases and J by 5 bases, and 18 bases separated the two germline ends. The CDR3 has 15 residues. Germline CDR1 is SGHRS and CDR2 is YFSETQ. This CDR3 reads CASSPLERGWETQYF. CDR3 nucleotides: TGCGCCAGCAGCCCACTAGAGAGGGGGTGGGAGACCCAGTACTTC.